The table lists the clone carrying this T cell receptor beta chain with many counts. The source of the sample is a study of early T cells in non-severe SARS-CoV-2 infection. Study summary: The chains were unpaired, and the sequenced material was bulk RNA from unsorted whole blood.

Germline V CDR1 and CDR2: SGHKS, YYEKEE (reference sequence). CDR3 length equals 13 residues. Trimming cost V 0 bases and J 1 base, with 3 bases left between them. Unique molecular identifiers tagged individual cDNA molecules. TCRdb reprocessed the 5' RACE reads with MiXCR, giving one entry per CDR3 protein. This sample has 65,000 to 75,000 distinct CDR3 sequences, with more than 9% found just once. Specimen: whole blood. The chain uses TRBV5-5 and TRBJ2-3; D is undetermined. This clonotype was sampled from an adult who was a healthcare worker with PCR-confirmed SARS-CoV-2 infection or an uninfected control (not recorded which). As DNA, the CDR3 is TGTGCCAGCAGCTTGGGCCGCACAGATACGCAGTATTTT. Protein: CASSLGRTDTQYF.